This T cell receptor (beta chain) was captured in a study of T cells after yellow fever vaccination. Study-wide points: The CD4 compartment and the CD8 compartment contained a small share of clonotypes in common. Re-detected after boosting: most primary clones, 96% of CD4 and about 90% of CD8.

5'RACE template switching added a universal primer site and UMIs to TCR cDNA. TCRdb ran MiXCR on the 5' RACE reads and lists one entry per CDR3 protein. This repertoire shows hundreds of thousands of distinct CDR3 sequences, around an eighth found once; its top ten account for 14% to 15%. This clonotype was picked up a small number of times. What it recognizes is unknown. The germline V gene encodes CDR1 MGHDK and CDR2 SYGVNS. The CDR3 has 16 residues. V was cut by 3 bases and J by 3 bases, with 15 bases left in between. The J gene is TRBJ2-4, the V gene TRBV25-1; D may be TRBD2 (5 bases). The sequence derives from a young man who received the YFV17D yellow fever vaccine. This material consisted of PBMCs, taken on the day of the yellow fever booster vaccination. In DNA form, the CDR3 reads TGTGCCAGCAGTGACTCAGCGGTAAGGGTCAAAAACATTCAGTACTTC. The encoded protein is CASSDSAVRVKNIQYF.